Listed below are T cell receptor beta chains from one sample, sequenced in a study of cytomegalovirus exposure and HLA in healthy donors. The repertoire was sequenced with immunoSEQ multiplex PCR; TCRdb's copy has only in-frame clones and lacks some. Here the sample spans about 110,000 clones, 70% being singletons. The sample taken for sequencing was PBMCs. All receptors come from a middle-aged man in good health and CMV-seropositive. Each CDR3 is given with its conserved first and last residue.

cdr3_length,v_call,cdr3_aa
15,TRBV4-1,CASSQDAGHQETQYF
18,TRBV15,CATSRDLSVRDRGEKLFF
15,TRBV18,CASSPSTGPQQPQHF
16,TRBV9,CASSPKKGGLQETQYF
18,TRBV21-1,CASSKEGRGRGSNTEAFF
15,TRBV6-6,CASSSLREGGDTQYF
15,TRBV4-1,CASSNPGQGSQPQHF
16,TRBV7-9,CASSLGLADFTDTQYF
17,TRBV27,CASSTRQGASGANVLTF
18,TRBV11-1,CASSLTSGRPSSYNEQFF
12,TRBV27,CASRGTVGELFF
15,TRBV27,CASSFNAGGQETQYF
12,TRBV6-1,CASSVQAEKLFF
15,TRBV15,CATSESSGSSNEQFF
13,TRBV28,CASRRDTNQPQHF
16,TRBV19,CASSVTGTGGDPGYTF
15,TRBV9,CASSVDEGGALEQYF
15,TRBV6-6,CASSYSWDRNTEAFF
14,TRBV6-5,CASNPGSGANVLTF
15,TRBV2,CASRTGQGALTGYTF
15,TRBV6-6,CASSPWTGKDYGYTF
15,TRBV28,CASSPRTTGNYGYTF
12,TRBV7-9,CASSPGGTEAFF
15,TRBV5-4,CASSTYGGTNNEQFF
16,TRBV28,CASSSPTLGPGEKLFF
16,TRBV4-1,CASSHQREDSTDTQYF
15,TRBV29-1,CSVEDRTSGTYEQYF
15,TRBV19,CASSIGTGGNQPQHF